Given below is one T cell receptor beta chain in context. The antigen is not known. These data come from a study of beta chain features in type 1 diabetes. Study-wide points: High TCR expression in some cells could lead to their over-representation in cDNA sequencing.

Expressed TCRB transcripts were sequenced, since all the RNA that had been isolated was reverse transcribed. The assay was immunoSEQ multiplex PCR, and TCRdb's table has in-frame clones only and misses some. The sample lists around 240,000 clones, under 70% occurring once. With V trimmed by 7 bases and J by 4 bases, 12 bases remained unmatched. Germline CDR1 reads SQVTM; CDR2 reads ANQGSEA. The CDR3 totals 14 residues. J is TRBJ2-5 and V is TRBV29-1, with 7 bases that match TRBD2. Input material: naive CD4+ T cells from blood. This receptor was identified in a man aged 25 to 40 in good health. CDR3 amino acids: CSDTPSGGRETQYF. For the CDR3, the DNA is TGCAGCGACACCCCTAGCGGAGGTCGAGAGACCCAGTACTTC.